Listed below are T cell receptor beta chains from one sample, sequenced in a study of T cell changes during pregnancy in multiple sclerosis. Method: immunoSEQ multiplex PCR; TCRdb's copy keeps in-frame clones and lacks some. The sample gives 95,000 to 150,000 clones, over 85% of which show up once; less than 7.5% is in the top ten. Here the sequenced sample was peripheral blood, taken before pregnancy. The receptors shown here come from a female donor with multiple sclerosis, enrolled in a pregnancy study. Each CDR3 is given with its conserved first and last residue. The order of the fields is D gene, V gene, J gene, CDR3 DNA, CDR3 protein. A D gene is named only where the DNA matches it firmly.

d_call: -
v_call: TRBV25-1
j_call: TRBJ1-4
cdr3_nt: TGTGCCAGCAGTGAACCCAGGCCAGATGAAAAACTGTTTTTT
cdr3_aa: CASSEPRPDEKLFF

d_call: TRBD2
v_call: TRBV9
j_call: TRBJ2-1
cdr3_nt: TGTGCCAGCAGCGTCACCCAACTTGGACTAGCGGGGGGGCCAGGGAATGAGCAGTTCTTC
cdr3_aa: CASSVTQLGLAGGPGNEQFF

d_call: TRBD2
v_call: TRBV6-1
j_call: TRBJ2-7
cdr3_nt: TGTGCCAGCAGTGAAAGCGGGGCCAGGGCGAACTACGAGCAGTACTTC
cdr3_aa: CASSESGARANYEQYF

d_call: -
v_call: TRBV11-3
j_call: TRBJ2-2
cdr3_nt: TGTGCCAGCAGCTTTAGGGGTGGGGAGCTGTTTTTT
cdr3_aa: CASSFRGGELFF

d_call: TRBD1
v_call: TRBV9
j_call: TRBJ1-2
cdr3_nt: TGTGCCAGCAGCCTCACATCCGGGACAGGGCTTAACTATGGCTACACCTTC
cdr3_aa: CASSLTSGTGLNYGYTF

d_call: -
v_call: TRBV9
j_call: TRBJ2-3
cdr3_nt: TGTGCCAGCAGCCCGCGAGTTGTAACAGATACGCAGTATTTT
cdr3_aa: CASSPRVVTDTQYF

d_call: -
v_call: TRBV5-1
j_call: TRBJ2-5
cdr3_nt: TGCGCCAGCAGCTCGGGACTCCTGGGGGAAGAGACCCAGTACTTC
cdr3_aa: CASSSGLLGEETQYF

d_call: TRBD1
v_call: TRBV7-9
j_call: TRBJ2-1
cdr3_nt: TGTGCCAGCAGCTTTTCCGGGACAGGGACGTATGGGGTCTACAATGAGCAGTTCTTC
cdr3_aa: CASSFSGTGTYGVYNEQFF

d_call: TRBD1
v_call: TRBV2
j_call: TRBJ2-1
cdr3_nt: TGTGCCAGCAGTCCCAGCCGGGACAGGGTTATCAATGAGCAGTTCTTC
cdr3_aa: CASSPSRDRVINEQFF

d_call: TRBD1
v_call: TRBV27
j_call: TRBJ2-6
cdr3_nt: TGTGCCAGCAGGACGACAGGGGCCGCCTCTGGGGCCAACGTCCTGACTTTC
cdr3_aa: CASRTTGAASGANVLTF

d_call: -
v_call: TRBV7-9
j_call: TRBJ1-4
cdr3_nt: TGTGCCAGCAGCCCACCGGAGGGAGTTCACGAAAAACTGTTTTTT
cdr3_aa: CASSPPEGVHEKLFF

d_call: -
v_call: TRBV5-1
j_call: TRBJ1-2
cdr3_nt: TGCGCCAGCAGCTTGGTGGAGGGGTTGGAAGGCTACACCTTC
cdr3_aa: CASSLVEGLEGYTF

d_call: TRBD1
v_call: TRBV9
j_call: TRBJ2-3
cdr3_nt: TGTGCCAGCAGCATCCGACAGGGGGATTACACAGATACGCAGTATTTT
cdr3_aa: CASSIRQGDYTDTQYF

d_call: TRBD1
v_call: TRBV5-4
j_call: TRBJ1-2
cdr3_nt: TGTGCCACACAGGGGGCTAACTATGGCTACACCTTC
cdr3_aa: CATQGANYGYTF

d_call: TRBD1
v_call: TRBV30
j_call: TRBJ1-2
cdr3_nt: TGTGCCTGGAGGAGGGACAGCAATGGCTACACCTTC
cdr3_aa: CAWRRDSNGYTF

d_call: TRBD1
v_call: TRBV6-1
j_call: TRBJ1-1
cdr3_nt: TGTGCCGGGTGTGGACAGGGATCAAACACTGAAGCTTTCTTT
cdr3_aa: CAGCGQGSNTEAFF

d_call: -
v_call: TRBV5-1
j_call: TRBJ1-1
cdr3_nt: TGCGCCAGCGCCTCCCGGGAGGTGAACACTGAAGCTTTCTTT
cdr3_aa: CASASREVNTEAFF